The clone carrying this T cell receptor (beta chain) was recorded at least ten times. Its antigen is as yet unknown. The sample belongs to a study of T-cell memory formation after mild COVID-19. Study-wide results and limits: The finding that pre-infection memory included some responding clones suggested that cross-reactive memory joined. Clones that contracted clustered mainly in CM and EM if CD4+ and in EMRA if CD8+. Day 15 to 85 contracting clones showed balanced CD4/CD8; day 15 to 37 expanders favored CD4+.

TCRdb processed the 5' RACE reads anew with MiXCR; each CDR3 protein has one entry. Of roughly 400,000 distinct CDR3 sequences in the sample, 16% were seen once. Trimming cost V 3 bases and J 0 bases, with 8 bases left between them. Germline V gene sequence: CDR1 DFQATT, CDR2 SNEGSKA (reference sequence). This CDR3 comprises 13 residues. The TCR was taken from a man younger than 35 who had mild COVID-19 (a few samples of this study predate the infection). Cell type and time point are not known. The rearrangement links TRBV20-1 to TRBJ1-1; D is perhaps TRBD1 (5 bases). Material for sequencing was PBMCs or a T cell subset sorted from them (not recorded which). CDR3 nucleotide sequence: TGCAGTGCTAGGTGGACACTGAACACTGAAGCTTTCTTT. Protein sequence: CSARWTLNTEAFF.